The 2 T cell receptor beta chains in this list originate from one sample, sequenced in a study of T cells in Graves' hyperthyroidism and ophthalmopathy. Researchers took RNA transcripts and amplified the TCR beta CDR3 regions from them. First-round RT-PCR targeting the TCR CDR3 was performed with the HTBI primer set. TCRdb reprocessed the multiplex PCR reads with MiXCR, giving one entry per CDR3 protein. The profile shows approximately 720,000 distinct CDR3 sequences, over 15% of them singletons. Specimen: blood. These TCRs come from a woman aged 50 to 60 with Graves' hyperthyroidism that later progressed to Graves' ophthalmopathy.

This clonotype has ten or more counts. This chain joins TRBV2 and TRBJ2-7; D gene ambiguous. CDR3 length: 13 amino acids. Trimming shortened V by 5 bases and J by 3 bases, and 11 bases separated the two germline ends. Germline loops: CDR1 SNHLY, CDR2 FYNNEI. In DNA, the CDR3 is TGTGCCAGCAGTTCAGAGGCAGGCTACGAGCAGTACTTC. This gives the protein CASSSEAGYEQYF.

V and J are TRBV10-3 and TRBJ2-2; D not certain. V shed 7 bases and J shed 5 bases, with 17 bases lying between them. Per the germline V gene, CDR1 is ENHRY and CDR2 is SYGVKD. The CDR3 consists of 15 residues. The DNA for the CDR3 is TGTGCCATCATGCCGGGCGAGATGGCAACCGGGGAGCTGTTTTTT. It encodes CAIMPGEMATGELFF.